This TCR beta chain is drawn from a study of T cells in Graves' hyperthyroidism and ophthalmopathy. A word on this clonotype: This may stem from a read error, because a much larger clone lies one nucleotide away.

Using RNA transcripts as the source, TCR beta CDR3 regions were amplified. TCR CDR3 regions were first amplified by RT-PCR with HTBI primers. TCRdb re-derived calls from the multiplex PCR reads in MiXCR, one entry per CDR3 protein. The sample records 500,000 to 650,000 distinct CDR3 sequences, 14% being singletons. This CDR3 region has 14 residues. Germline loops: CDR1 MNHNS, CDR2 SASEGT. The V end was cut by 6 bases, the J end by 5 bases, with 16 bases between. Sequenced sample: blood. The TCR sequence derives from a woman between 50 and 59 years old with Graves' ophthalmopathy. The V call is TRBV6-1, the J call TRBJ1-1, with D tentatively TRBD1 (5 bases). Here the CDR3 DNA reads TGTGCCAGCAGGCCCACCAGGGAGTGGACTGAAGCTTTCTTT. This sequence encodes CASRPTREWTEAFF.